The source of this T cell receptor beta chain is a study of cytomegalovirus exposure and HLA in healthy donors. Broader study findings: An observed cluster of highly shared sequence variants was recorded as a likely sequencing artifact. In an earlier analysis, productive rearrangement rates for most beta V segments clustered near 87% or 30%. Later analysis suggested most CMV-associated TCR beta chains were HLA-restricted.

The PCR used 60 Vbeta and 13 Jbeta primers. Libraries were prepared by immunoSEQ multiplex PCR; TCRdb keeps only in-frame clonotypes and omits some of them. The table records roughly 140,000 clones, roughly 83% of them present only once. After removal of 3 bases from V and 9 bases from J, the junction contained 4 bases not matched to a gene. Germline assignment: CDR1 LNHDA and CDR2 SQIVND (reference sequence). This CDR3 has 15 amino acids. To note about this clone: Its specificity is not known.

Sequenced input: PBMCs. The TCR originated in a man aged 40-50 years in good health and CMV-seropositive. The rearrangement joins TRBV19 to TRBJ2-1; TRBD2 aligns across 14 bases. This CDR3 is CASSMTSGGAFEQFF. As DNA, the CDR3 is TGTGCCAGTAGTATGACTAGCGGGGGGGCCTTTGAGCAGTTCTTC.